Listed below are T cell receptor beta chains from one sample, sequenced in a study of Graves' ophthalmopathy and Graves' hyperthyroidism. One entry per CDR3 protein results from TCRdb running MiXCR on the multiplex PCR reads. The sample records 300,000 to 450,000 distinct CDR3 sequences, approximately 17% being singletons. Sequencing was done on a sample of peripheral blood. These receptor sequences come from an adult woman with stable Graves' hyperthyroidism. Each CDR3 is given with its conserved first and last residue. A D gene is named only where the DNA matches it firmly. Expanded clones are given a class, and other clones once, few, many or no size at all.

>TRBD1|TRBJ1-1|many|TRBV19
CASRTGAQMNTEAFF
TGTGCCAGTAGGACAGGGGCCCAAATGAACACTGAAGCTTTCTTT
>.|TRBJ2-1|few|TRBV30
CAWTNGVLGEQFF
TGTGCCTGGACCAACGGAGTACTGGGTGAGCAGTTCTTC
>.|TRBJ2-2|many|TRBV20-1
CSARGGAGGTGELFF
TGCAGTGCTAGAGGGGGGGCAGGGGGCACCGGGGAGCTGTTTTTT
>.|TRBJ2-7|many|TRBV30
CAWSVRQVGEQYF
TGTGCCTGGAGTGTCAGACAGGTTGGGGAGCAGTACTTC
>.|TRBJ2-7|many|TRBV6-1
CASSERETYEQYF
TGTGCCAGCAGTGAACGGGAGACCTACGAGCAGTACTTC
>.|TRBJ1-2|many|TRBV28
CASSLSRGNMYGYTF
TGTGCCAGCAGTTTATCCAGAGGGAACATGTATGGCTACACCTTC
>.|TRBJ2-3|.|TRBV20-1
CSASEMFRGTLMGVADTQYF
TGCAGTGCTAGCGAGATGTTCAGGGGCACCCTGATGGGGGTAGCGGATACGCAGTATTTT
>.|TRBJ1-1|many|TRBV30
CAWSLQRGNTEAFF
TGTGCCTGGAGTCTTCAGAGAGGGAACACTGAAGCTTTCTTT
>TRBD2|TRBJ2-2|many|TRBV19
CASSMFPSGVTGELFF
TGTGCCAGTAGTATGTTCCCTAGCGGAGTCACCGGGGAGCTGTTTTTT
>.|TRBJ2-5|many|TRBV6-6
CASSFVGLAGETQYF
TGTGCCAGCAGTTTCGTGGGGTTGGCAGGGGAGACCCAGTACTTC
>.|TRBJ2-6|few|TRBV11-2
CASSSSDSWSSGANVLTF
TGTGCCAGCAGCTCATCCGACAGCTGGAGCTCTGGGGCCAACGTCCTGACTTTC
>.|TRBJ2-7|many|TRBV20-1
CSAARDGSLHEQYF
TGCAGTGCCGCACGGGACGGATCACTACACGAGCAGTACTTC
>.|TRBJ1-1|many|TRBV12-3/TRBV12-4
CASSFGFRQTGKAFF
TGTGCCAGCAGTTTCGGATTTCGACAGACGGGGAAGGCTTTCTTT
>TRBD1|TRBJ1-3|few|TRBV5-1
CASSLGRGTGGNTIYF
TGCGCCAGCAGCTTGGGCCGAGGGACAGGTGGAAACACCATATATTTT
>.|TRBJ1-2|many|TRBV30
CAWSDPFDGYTF
TGTGCCTGGAGTGACCCCTTCGACGGCTACACCTTC
>.|TRBJ1-1|many|TRBV7-8
CASSFAGAWTEAFF
TGTGCCAGCAGCTTTGCGGGGGCTTGGACTGAAGCTTTCTTT
>TRBD1|TRBJ2-6|many|TRBV30
CAWSGDRAPGANVLTF
TGTGCCTGGAGTGGGGACAGGGCCCCTGGGGCCAACGTCCTGACTTTC
>.|TRBJ2-1|many|TRBV6-5
CASSYGVVRAEQFF
TGTGCCAGCAGTTACGGGGTAGTTAGAGCGGAGCAGTTCTTC
>.|TRBJ2-5|.|TRBV20-1
CSARSAKGTETQYF
TGCAGTGCTAGATCAGCGAAGGGGACAGAGACCCAGTACTTC
>.|TRBJ1-5|many|TRBV20-1
CSATQGFNQPQHF
TGCAGTGCAACCCAGGGGTTCAATCAGCCCCAGCATTTT
>.|TRBJ2-7|many|TRBV29-1
CSVAGLTSYEQYF
TGCAGCGTTGCGGGACTTACATCCTACGAGCAGTACTTC
>TRBD2|TRBJ2-2|many|TRBV20-1
CSARAPRLAGVTGELFF
TGCAGTGCTAGAGCTCCGCGACTAGCGGGAGTAACCGGGGAGCTGTTTTTT
>.|TRBJ2-7|many|TRBV30
CAWSEGGTYEQYF
TGTGCCTGGAGTGAGGGAGGAACCTACGAGCAGTACTTC
>TRBD2|TRBJ2-5|many|TRBV20-1
CSARDWASGRAANQETQYF
TGCAGTGCTAGAGATTGGGCTAGCGGGAGGGCCGCTAACCAAGAGACCCAGTACTTC
>.|TRBJ1-2|many|TRBV28
CASSSPSEGGQTTNYGYTF
TGTGCCAGCAGTTCCCCCTCCGAGGGGGGGCAAACTACCAACTATGGCTACACCTTC
>TRBD1|TRBJ1-5|many|TRBV2
CASKIGGGQPQHF
TGTGCCAGCAAAATAGGGGGCGGGCAGCCCCAGCATTTT
>TRBD1|TRBJ1-2|many|TRBV12-3/TRBV12-4
CASNPGQGYYGYTF
TGTGCCAGCAATCCGGGACAGGGATACTATGGCTACACCTTC
>.|TRBJ2-7|many|TRBV19
CASSSNGFPYEQYF
TGTGCCAGTAGTTCCAACGGCTTTCCCTACGAGCAGTACTTC
>TRBD1|TRBJ2-7|many|TRBV10-2
CASRGTGPYEQYF
TGCGCCAGCAGGGGGACAGGGCCCTACGAGCAGTACTTC
>TRBD2|TRBJ2-2|many|TRBV5-1
CASSLVRGSASGSNTGELFF
TGCGCCAGCAGCTTGGTCAGGGGGTCGGCTAGCGGGAGCAACACCGGGGAGCTGTTTTTT
>.|TRBJ2-5|.|TRBV24-1
CATSVHDGTFGETQYF
TGTGCCACCAGTGTCCACGATGGCACCTTTGGAGAGACCCAGTACTTC
>.|TRBJ2-7|few|TRBV4-3
CASSQDDASREQYF
TGCGCCAGCAGCCAAGATGACGCCTCCCGGGAGCAGTACTTC
>TRBD2|TRBJ2-2|few|TRBV28
CASSVIGLAGGNTGELFF
TGTGCCAGCAGCGTGATAGGACTAGCGGGAGGTAACACCGGGGAGCTGTTTTTT
>.|TRBJ1-1|many|TRBV30
CAWTAVGANTEAFF
TGTGCCTGGACCGCCGTAGGGGCGAACACTGAAGCTTTCTTT
>.|TRBJ1-2|many|TRBV27
CASTPRGTASYGYTF
TGTGCCAGCACACCTCGGGGAACGGCGTCCTATGGCTACACCTTC
>.|TRBJ1-2|many|TRBV27
CASSVQGSYGYTF
TGTGCCAGCAGCGTACAGGGAAGCTATGGCTACACCTTC
>.|TRBJ2-7|many|TRBV20-1
CSASPPDSSYEQYF
TGCAGTGCTAGCCCCCCGGACAGTAGCTACGAGCAGTACTTC
>.|TRBJ2-7|many|TRBV12-3/TRBV12-4
CASSFASGVAFDEQYF
TGTGCCAGCAGTTTTGCTAGTGGTGTGGCCTTCGACGAGCAGTACTTC
>.|TRBJ2-4|many|TRBV30
CAWSVPGWNIKYF
TGTGCCTGGAGTGTCCCAGGGTGGAACATTAAGTACTTC
>.|TRBJ1-6|many|TRBV30
CAWSVPERYNSPLHF
TGTGCCTGGAGTGTGCCAGAGCGATATAATTCACCCCTCCACTTT
>.|TRBJ1-3|many|TRBV6-5
CASSCKPPLCNGNTIYF
TGTGCCAGCAGTTGCAAGCCCCCGTTGTGTAATGGAAACACCATATATTTT
>TRBD2|TRBJ2-7|many|TRBV12-3/TRBV12-4
CATRAGGSYEQYF
TGTGCCACCCGGGCGGGAGGGTCCTACGAGCAGTACTTC
>TRBD1|TRBJ2-7|.|TRBV24-1
CATSDSGTGDPEQYF
TGTGCCACCAGTGATTCCGGGACAGGGGATCCCGAGCAGTACTTC
>TRBD2|TRBJ2-1|few|TRBV12-5
CASGQHLAGGSYNEQFF
TGTGCTAGTGGTCAGCACCTAGCGGGCGGCTCCTACAATGAGCAGTTCTTC
>.|TRBJ2-7|many|TRBV15
CATSRDGGGKYEQYF
TGTGCCACCAGCAGAGATGGAGGGGGGAAGTACGAGCAGTACTTC
>.|TRBJ1-5|many|TRBV6-5
CASQYNGTNQPQHF
TGTGCCAGCCAATACAACGGGACTAATCAGCCCCAGCATTTT
>.|TRBJ2-7|many|TRBV25-1
CASRGTYSYEQYF
TGTGCCAGCAGAGGGACCTACTCCTACGAGCAGTACTTC
>TRBD2|TRBJ2-3|many|TRBV20-1
CSAQGSGRADTQYF
TGCAGCGCTCAGGGTAGCGGGAGGGCAGATACGCAGTATTTT
>.|TRBJ1-5|many|TRBV19
CASRASRGLNQPQHF
TGTGCCAGTAGAGCTTCCAGGGGTCTCAATCAGCCCCAGCATTTT
>TRBD2|TRBJ2-5|few|TRBV20-1
CSASHSGSPQETQYF
TGCAGTGCGAGCCATAGCGGGAGCCCCCAAGAGACCCAGTACTTC